A single sample is the source of the 25 T cell receptor beta chains below, sequenced in a study of blood T cell repertoires in COVID-19. Sequenced by immunoSEQ multiplex PCR; TCRdb stores in-frame clones only, minus some. The table lists about 480,000 clones, more than 75% of them singletons, with less than 2% in the top ten. The sequenced sample was PBMCs or T cells enriched from blood (not recorded which). The receptors were gathered from a woman between 40 and 50 years old who had recovered from COVID-19.

This clone was recorded only once. The chain recombines TRBV10-3 with TRBJ2-3; tentatively, D is TRBD2 (6 bases). The germline V gene encodes CDR1 ENHRY and CDR2 SYGVKD. CDR3 size: 15 residues. Deletions cut 0 bases from V and 1 base from J, with 8 bases between. The DNA for the CDR3 is TGTGCCATCAGTGAGTCGGACTACCGCACAGATACGCAGTATTTT. Translated: CAISESDYRTDTQYF.

The V and J genes are TRBV7-2 and TRBJ2-3; 10 bases fit TRBD2. With 0 bases clipped from V and 5 bases from J, the junction kept 11 bases outside the gene matches. Germline V gene data show CDR1 as SGHTA and CDR2 as FQGNSA. There are 18 residues in the CDR3. In DNA form, the CDR3 reads TGTGCCAGCAGCTTAGCGCTAGCGGGAGCCGCCACGGGAGATACGCAGTATTTT. This codes for CASSLALAGAATGDTQYF.

The chain is built from TRBV15 and TRBJ1-2; 7 bases are shared with TRBD1. The CDR3 length is 14 residues. CDR1 LNHNV and CDR2 YYDKDF come from the germline V gene (reference sequence). V was clipped by 5 bases and J by 4 bases; unmatched bases: 7. This CDR3 reads CATSRDGTAYGYTF. Here the CDR3 DNA reads TGTGCCACCAGCCGTGATGGGACAGCCTATGGCTACACCTTC.

This clone was found once. This chain uses TRBV20-1 with TRBJ2-1; TRBD1 might be the D (5 bases). Trimming took off 6 bases at V and 3 bases at J, with 6 bases between the two ends. CDR3 length: 11 residues. Germline lookup yields CDR1 DFQATT and CDR2 SNEGSKA (reference sequence). The CDR3: CSADSYNEQFF. The CDR3 DNA sequence: TGCAGTGCCGACAGCTACAATGAGCAGTTCTTC.

The chain joins TRBV18 to TRBJ2-7; 7 nucleotides match TRBD1. V trimming: 1 base; J trimming: 6 bases; junction bases outside the gene matches: 6. The CDR3 extends over 14 amino acids. Germline CDR1 is KGHSH and CDR2 is LQKENI. This CDR3 reads CASSPQGAKIEQYF. CDR3 in DNA: TGTGCCAGCTCACCACAGGGGGCGAAGATCGAGCAGTACTTC.

V and J are TRBV24-1 and TRBJ2-1; TRBD1 aligns across 9 bases. Per germline, CDR1 KGHDR and CDR2 SFDVKD. V shed 6 bases and J 15 bases; nucleotides not matched to a gene: 20. The CDR3 length is 16 residues. CDR3 region: CATSPADRGISNPWFF. The CDR3 coding sequence is TGTGCCACCAGTCCCGCTGACAGGGGGATAAGTAACCCCTGGTTCTTC.

The chain carries TRBV5-1 and TRBJ2-7; 8 nucleotides line up with TRBD1. Per germline, CDR1 SGHRS and CDR2 YFSETQ. The V and J ends lost 10 bases and 6 bases, in that order; junction bases with no gene match: 6. This CDR3 has 11 amino acids. The CDR3 DNA reads TGCGCCGGGGACAGGCCGCGCGAGCAGTACTTC. It yields the protein CAGDRPREQYF.

The chain employs TRBV27 and TRBJ2-1, with 9 bases lining up with TRBD2. After removal of 8 bases from V and 8 bases from J, the junction contained 10 bases not matched to a gene. CDR1 and CDR2 from the germline V gene are MNHEY and SMNVEV (reference sequence). The CDR3 spans 14 residues. The CDR3 protein is CASRAGGPYDEQFF. CDR3 nucleotides: TGTGCCAGCCGGGCGGGAGGGCCGTACGATGAGCAGTTCTTC.

The rearrangement links TRBV7-6 to TRBJ2-7; weak D call: TRBD1 (7 bases). The CDR3 is made up of 13 amino acids. Germline V gene data show CDR1 as SGHVS and CDR2 as FNYEAQ. Trimming removed 3 bases at V and 6 bases at J, with 12 bases between. The CDR3 DNA reads as TGTGCCAGCAGCTTGCCAGGGGGACTCGAGCAGTACTTC. It yields the protein CASSLPGGLEQYF.

The CDR3 sequence is CASSSLAGGPGEQFF. The CDR3 DNA reads as TGTGCCAGCAGTTCACTAGCGGGAGGGCCAGGTGAGCAGTTCTTC. The V call is TRBV27, the J call TRBJ2-1; 13 nucleotides match TRBD2. The length of the CDR3 is 15 residues. V dropped 4 bases and J dropped 9; count of bases not matched to a gene: 6. Germline V lookup: CDR1 MNHEY, CDR2 SMNVEV (reference sequence).

This chain joins TRBV6-2 or TRBV6-3 and TRBJ1-5, with D possibly TRBD1 on 6 matching bases. Looked up from germline, CDR1 is MNHEY and CDR2 is SVGEGT. V was clipped by 6 bases and J by 4 bases, with 13 bases between them. This CDR3 contains 14 residues. The CDR3 DNA reads TGTGCCAGCAGCAGACAGGAAAAAAATCAGCCCCAGCATTTT. Protein: CASSRQEKNQPQHF.

The genes are TRBV2 and TRBJ2-3, with TRBD2 matching 10 bases. The CDR3 has 16 residues. V trimming: 2 bases; J trimming: 3 bases; junction bases outside the gene matches: 5. From germline, CDR1 is SNHLY and CDR2 FYNNEI. This chain's CDR3 is CASSEPGLATTDTQYF. For the CDR3, the DNA is TGTGCCAGCAGTGAACCGGGACTAGCGACAACAGATACGCAGTATTTT. The full variable domain, completed using reference TRBV2 and TRBJ2-3, is EPEVTQTPSHQVTQMGQEVILRCVPISNHLYFYWYRQILGQKVEFLVSFYNNEISEKSEIFDDQFSVERPDGSNFTLKIRSTKLEDSAMYFCASSEPGLATTDTQYFGPGTRLTVL.

V is TRBV11-2 and J is TRBJ1-5; 7 nucleotides align to TRBD1. The V gene's germline CDR1 is SGHAT and CDR2 FQNNGV. V dropped 1 base and J dropped 4; count of bases not matched to a gene: 4. There are 15 residues in the CDR3. The DNA for the CDR3 is TGTGCCAGCAGCTTAGGTTACAGGGGTAATCAGCCCCAGCATTTT. It translates to CASSLGYRGNQPQHF.

V and J are TRBV4-2 and TRBJ1-2; maybe TRBD1 (5 bases). Germline values: CDR1 LGHNA, CDR2 YNFKEQ. Trimming took 0 bases from V and 4 from J, leaving 12 bases between them. The CDR3 extends over 15 amino acids. CDR3 sequence (DNA): TGTGCCAGCAGCCAAGATAAAGGGGTCCCCTATGGCTACACCTTC. Protein product: CASSQDKGVPYGYTF.

V is TRBV11-3 and J is TRBJ1-3; D not certain. Germline lookup yields CDR1 SGHNT and CDR2 YENEEA. Between the trimmed V and J ends, which lost 3 bases and 4 bases, there was a span of 7 bases. This CDR3 is 13 amino acids long. Here the CDR3 reads CASSLGRGNTIYF. The DNA for the CDR3 is TGTGCCAGCAGCTTGGGCCGAGGAAACACCATATATTTT.

CDR3 sequence (DNA): TGCGCCAGCAGCCGCGGGACTAGCGGGGGGGGAACAGATACGCAGTATTTT. It encodes CASSRGTSGGGTDTQYF. The V gene is TRBV4-3, the J gene TRBJ2-3, with 16 bases aligning to TRBD2. The CDR3 sequence is 17 residues long. V was pared by 4 bases and J by 3 bases, with 4 bases of the junction left unmatched. The germline V gene has CDR1 LGHNA and CDR2 YSLEER.

The gene calls are TRBV7-9 and TRBJ2-1; the match to TRBD1 covers 7 bases. Germline V gene data show CDR1 as SEHNR and CDR2 as FQNEAQ (reference sequence). The V segment lost 4 bases and the J segment 0 bases; nucleotides outside the gene matches: 3. CDR3 length: 15 residues. Written as DNA, the CDR3 is TGTGCCAGCAGCTCCGACAGGGCCTCCTACAATGAGCAGTTCTTC. It specifies CASSSDRASYNEQFF. Combining the CDR3 with reference TRBV7-9 and TRBJ2-1 gives the whole variable domain DTGVSQNPRHKITKRGQNVTFRCDPISEHNRLYWYRQTLGQGPEFLTYFQNEAQLEKSRLLSDRFSAERPKGSFSTLEIQRTEQGDSAMYLCASSSDRASYNEQFFGPGTRLTVL.

V and J are TRBV4-1 and TRBJ2-1; 9 nucleotides line up with TRBD1. V dropped 4 bases and J dropped 5; count of bases not matched to a gene: 9. This CDR3 region has 16 residues. From germline, CDR1 is MGHRA and CDR2 YSYEKL. The CDR3 DNA follows: TGCGCCAGCAGCCCCGGACCGGGACAGGGTAACAATGAGCAGTTCTTC. Translation gives CASSPGPGQGNNEQFF.

The V gene is TRBV11-3, the J gene TRBJ2-1; possibly TRBD2 for D (6 bases). The V gene lost 4 bases and the J gene lost 7 bases, with 14 bases spanning the gap. The germline V gene encodes CDR1 SGHNT and CDR2 YENEEA. The CDR3 has 14 amino acids. This CDR3 is CASSSTGLWNEQFF. The CDR3 coding sequence is TGTGCCAGCAGCTCAACGGGACTCTGGAATGAGCAGTTCTTC.

The V gene is TRBV25-1, the J gene TRBJ2-7; 7 bases align to TRBD2. Germline V gene sequence: CDR1 MGHDK, CDR2 SYGVNS. There are 13 residues in the CDR3. Trimming at V came to 7 bases and at J to 0 bases, leaving 3 bases not matched to a gene. The CDR3 spells CASTGGSSYEQYF. As DNA, the CDR3 is TGTGCCAGCACAGGCGGGAGCTCCTACGAGCAGTACTTC.

The V and J genes are TRBV20-1 and TRBJ2-1; no reliable D call. V gave up 3 bases and J gave up 2 bases, with 17 bases separating them. In germline, CDR1 is DFQATT, CDR2 SNEGSKA (reference sequence). The CDR3 length is 16 residues. This CDR3 reads CSASYPARSPYNEQFF. CDR3 coding DNA: TGCAGTGCTAGTTACCCCGCGAGAAGCCCCTACAATGAGCAGTTCTTC.

V and J are TRBV14 and TRBJ1-6, with D perhaps matching TRBD1 (6 bases). In germline, CDR1 is SGHDN, CDR2 FVKESK. The CDR3 runs 15 residues. V gave up 2 bases and J gave up 10 bases, with 15 bases separating them. The CDR3 reads CASSQRAGVRSPLHF. DNA of the CDR3: TGTGCCAGCAGCCAAAGGGCAGGGGTAAGGTCACCCCTCCACTTT. Combining the CDR3 with reference TRBV14 and TRBJ1-6 gives the whole variable domain EAGVTQFPSHSVIEKGQTVTLRCDPISGHDNLYWYRRVMGKEIKFLLHFVKESKQDESGMPNNRFLAERTGGTYSTLKVQPAELEDSGVYFCASSQRAGVRSPLHFGNGTRLTVT.

The chain joins TRBV10-3 to TRBJ1-6; perhaps TRBD1 as D (6 bases). This CDR3 comprises 18 residues. CDR1 is ENHRY, CDR2 SYGVKD, per germline. V lost 0 bases to trimming and J lost 4 bases, with 16 bases between them. In DNA form, the CDR3 reads TGTGCCATCAGTGAGTCACCTAGTAGGACAGCGTATAATTCACCCCTCCACTTT. Its protein is CAISESPSRTAYNSPLHF.

The chain employs TRBV11-2 and TRBJ1-2; D possibly corresponds to TRBD1 (6 bases). CDR1 SGHAT and CDR2 FQNNGV come from the germline V gene. CDR3 length: 15 residues. Trimming left V 4 bases short and J 0 bases short, with 12 bases between. The CDR3 is CASSSADRSNYGYTF. CDR3 nucleotides: TGTGCCAGCAGCTCTGCCGACAGGTCTAACTATGGCTACACCTTC.

The V and J genes are TRBV5-1 and TRBJ2-1; 9 bases fit TRBD2. CDR1 is SGHRS, CDR2 YFSETQ, per germline. V lost 2 bases, J lost 8 bases, and 8 bases stayed unmatched. The CDR3 extends over 15 amino acids. This chain's CDR3 is CASSFLGTSLHEQFF. The CDR3, as DNA: TGCGCCAGCAGCTTTCTCGGGACTAGCCTCCATGAGCAGTTCTTC. Using reference TRBV5-1 and TRBJ2-1 for the parts outside the CDR3, the full variable domain is KAGVTQTPRYLIKTRGQQVTLSCSPISGHRSVSWYQQTPGQGLQFLFEYFSETQRNKGNFPGRFSGRQFSNSRSEMNVSTLELGDSALYLCASSFLGTSLHEQFFGPGTRLTVL.